The rows below give T cell receptor beta chains drawn from one sample of a study of lymphopenia after photon versus proton radiotherapy. Sequencing used immunoSEQ multiplex PCR; TCRdb keeps in-frame clones, though not all of them. The sample lists 15,000 to 20,000 clones; about 88% were seen once. The sequences come from peripheral blood, collected from a patient treated with proton-based radiotherapy. All receptors come from a woman in her sixties with cholangiocarcinoma. Some clones in this sample may be carry-over from other donors' samples. CDR3s include the opening cysteine and the closing phenylalanine or tryptophan. The order of the fields is CDR3 length, J gene, V gene, CDR3 protein.

cdr3_length: 16; j_call: TRBJ2-2; v_call: TRBV9; cdr3_aa: CASSSTTGSNTGELFF
cdr3_length: 15; j_call: TRBJ2-3; v_call: TRBV5-1; cdr3_aa: CASVVGGTLTDTQYF
cdr3_length: 12; j_call: TRBJ2-5; v_call: TRBV10-2; cdr3_aa: CASSQRRETQYF
cdr3_length: 15; j_call: TRBJ1-2; v_call: TRBV5-8; cdr3_aa: CASSLNQVGEYGYTF
cdr3_length: 16; j_call: TRBJ1-5; v_call: TRBV4-1; cdr3_aa: CASSQDRGDSNQPQHF
cdr3_length: 17; j_call: TRBJ1-5; v_call: TRBV5-6; cdr3_aa: CASSLSPGGEGNQPQHF
cdr3_length: 12; j_call: TRBJ2-1; v_call: TRBV18; cdr3_aa: CASSPLGTEQFF
cdr3_length: 14; j_call: TRBJ1-1; v_call: TRBV6-5; cdr3_aa: CASNGGRGRTEAFF
cdr3_length: 15; j_call: TRBJ2-3; v_call: TRBV6-5; cdr3_aa: CASNGHGGPSDTQYF
cdr3_length: 15; j_call: TRBJ2-1; v_call: TRBV11-3; cdr3_aa: CASSPPGLASNEQFF
cdr3_length: 16; j_call: TRBJ1-6; v_call: TRBV5-1; cdr3_aa: CASSLEGGSPGSPLHF
cdr3_length: 14; j_call: TRBJ2-7; v_call: TRBV7-8; cdr3_aa: CASSFGGRSYEQYF
cdr3_length: 16; j_call: TRBJ2-5; v_call: TRBV10-3; cdr3_aa: CAISESISGGQETQYF
cdr3_length: 15; j_call: TRBJ1-1; v_call: TRBV11-2; cdr3_aa: CASSLEGLRNTEAFF
cdr3_length: 16; j_call: TRBJ2-1; v_call: TRBV11-3; cdr3_aa: CASSASSGRTYNEQFF
cdr3_length: 17; j_call: TRBJ1-2; v_call: TRBV4-3; cdr3_aa: CASSQDPKGKANYGYTF
cdr3_length: 12; j_call: TRBJ2-3; v_call: TRBV2; cdr3_aa: CASRDNTDTQYF
cdr3_length: 16; j_call: TRBJ2-1; v_call: TRBV1; cdr3_aa: CTSTRLAVMGYNEQFF
cdr3_length: 13; j_call: TRBJ2-3; v_call: TRBV5-1; cdr3_aa: CASSLQDRGTQYF
cdr3_length: 10; j_call: TRBJ2-7; v_call: TRBV28; cdr3_aa: CASSLYEQYF
cdr3_length: 17; j_call: TRBJ2-3; v_call: TRBV5-1; cdr3_aa: CASSSMTSGGVTDTQYF
cdr3_length: 15; j_call: TRBJ1-4; v_call: TRBV19; cdr3_aa: CASSSQEANNEKLFF
cdr3_length: 12; j_call: TRBJ1-1; v_call: TRBV6-1; cdr3_aa: CAGDGGAPEAFF
cdr3_length: 12; j_call: TRBJ2-7; v_call: TRBV5-4; cdr3_aa: CASSRAPGEQYF
cdr3_length: 15; j_call: TRBJ1-4; v_call: TRBV19; cdr3_aa: CASSPLGATNEKLFF
cdr3_length: 15; j_call: TRBJ1-2; v_call: TRBV15; cdr3_aa: CATSRDKVGSAGYTF
cdr3_length: 15; j_call: TRBJ2-6; v_call: TRBV10-3; cdr3_aa: CAIRLGGAGANVLTF
cdr3_length: 15; j_call: TRBJ2-6; v_call: TRBV18; cdr3_aa: CASSPPGVGANVLTF
cdr3_length: 13; j_call: TRBJ2-5; v_call: TRBV29-1; cdr3_aa: CSVGDTYQETQYF
cdr3_length: 20; j_call: TRBJ2-6; v_call: TRBV4-3; cdr3_aa: CASSQDLFTRGDSGANVLTF
cdr3_length: 15; j_call: TRBJ1-4; v_call: TRBV29-1; cdr3_aa: CSVLPHIGQNEKLFF
cdr3_length: 14; j_call: TRBJ2-7; v_call: TRBV18; cdr3_aa: CASSPGTVWYEQYF
cdr3_length: 11; j_call: TRBJ2-7; v_call: TRBV29-1; cdr3_aa: CSVGSGYEQYF
cdr3_length: 14; j_call: TRBJ2-5; v_call: TRBV6-5; cdr3_aa: CASSSAGGSETQYF
cdr3_length: 14; j_call: TRBJ2-6; v_call: TRBV5-4; cdr3_aa: CAAVGGPEANVLTF